These T cell receptor beta chains were read from a single sample in a study of blood T cell repertoires in COVID-19. Repertoires were generated with immunoSEQ multiplex PCR, while TCRdb's copy carries only in-frame clones and drops some. The table shows 300,000 or so clones, with around nine tenths occurring only once. The sample taken for sequencing was PBMCs or T cells enriched from blood (not recorded which). Source of these receptors: a woman aged 30 to 39 who had recovered from COVID-19. Each CDR3 is given with its conserved first and last residue. A D gene is named only where the DNA matches it firmly. Size is stated for part of the rows, as once, few or many counts, or as a class when the clone is expanded.

>12|TRBJ2-1|NA|once|TRBV7-2
TGTGCCAGCAGCTTAGTAGACGGGGAGCAGTTCTTC
CASSLVDGEQFF
>15|TRBJ1-2|TRBD1|NA|TRBV28
TGTGCCAGCAGTTTAATGGGACAGCTAAACTATGGCTACACCTTC
CASSLMGQLNYGYTF
>13|TRBJ2-1|NA|NA|TRBV19
TGTGCCAGTAGGGGTGACATCGGGGATGAGCAGTTCTTC
CASRGDIGDEQFF
>17|TRBJ1-2|NA|NA|TRBV7-6
TGTGCCAGCAGCTCGCGACAGGCTGACGGACCTAACTATGGCTACACCTTC
CASSSRQADGPNYGYTF
>11|TRBJ1-2|NA|NA|TRBV20-1
TGCAGTGCTAGAGAGGGAGGGCCTCCCGCCTTC
CSAREGGPPAF
>15|TRBJ1-4|NA|NA|TRBV5-1
TGCGCCAGCAGTTCTGCAGGGGCCATTAATGAAAAACTGTTTTTT
CASSSAGAINEKLFF
>14|TRBJ2-7|TRBD1|once|TRBV24-1
TGTGCCACCAGTGCACAGGGGACAACCTACGAGCAGTACTTC
CATSAQGTTYEQYF
>17|TRBJ2-1|TRBD2|NA|TRBV7-3
TGTGCCAGCAGCTTAGAGGCTAGCGGGAGTTTGTACAATGAGCAGTTCTTC
CASSLEASGSLYNEQFF
>15|TRBJ2-3|TRBD1|NA|TRBV18
TGTGCCAGCTCCTCCGGACAGGGGAGGACAGATACGCAGTATTTT
CASSSGQGRTDTQYF
>17|TRBJ2-3|TRBD2|NA|TRBV19
TGTGCCAGTAGTCTAGCAAAGGCTAGCGGGAAGACAGATACGCAGTATTTT
CASSLAKASGKTDTQYF
>14|TRBJ1-2|NA|once|TRBV5-1
TGCGCCAGCAGCCGGGAGGAAACTAACTATGGCTACACCTTC
CASSREETNYGYTF
>14|TRBJ2-5|NA|NA|TRBV27
TGTGCCAGCAGTTTAGGCAGGGGCGGTGAGACCCAGTACTTC
CASSLGRGGETQYF
>15|TRBJ1-1|NA|NA|TRBV28
TGTGCCAGCAGTTTTGGGGGCCCAGGGCGGACTGAAGCTTTCTTT
CASSFGGPGRTEAFF
>16|TRBJ2-7|TRBD2|NA|TRBV28
TGTGCCAGCAGTTACTCCGGGACTAGCAGGTCCTACGAGCAGTACTTC
CASSYSGTSRSYEQYF
>18|TRBJ2-2|NA|NA|TRBV21-1
TGTGCCAGCAGGTTAGTACGGGACAGGGATTTCAACACCGGGGAGCTGTTTTTT
CASRLVRDRDFNTGELFF
>14|TRBJ2-5|TRBD1|NA|TRBV10-3
TGTGCCATCAGCGGGACAGATCTCCAAGAGACCCAGTACTTC
CAISGTDLQETQYF
>17|TRBJ2-1|TRBD2|NA|TRBV7-9
TGTGCCAGCAGCTCACACCGACTAGCGGGAGACCCCTATGAGCAGTTCTTC
CASSSHRLAGDPYEQFF
>13|TRBJ2-7|NA|NA|TRBV25-1
TGTGCCAGCAGGGAAAGCGGAACCTACGAGCAGTACTTC
CASRESGTYEQYF
>16|TRBJ1-2|TRBD1|NA|TRBV6-6
TGTGCCAGCAGGGCCGGGACAGGGGAGAGCAACTATGGCTACACCTTC
CASRAGTGESNYGYTF
>15|TRBJ1-5|NA|few|TRBV27
TGTGCCAGCAGTTTACGGTGGGGGGATAATCAGCCCCAGCATTTT
CASSLRWGDNQPQHF
>12|TRBJ2-7|TRBD2|once|TRBV28
TGTGCCAGCAGTCCGCGGGAGTACGAGCAGTACTTC
CASSPREYEQYF
>12|TRBJ2-1|NA|NA|TRBV5-6
TGTGCCAGCAGCTACAGCTACAATGAGCAGTTCTTC
CASSYSYNEQFF
>15|TRBJ1-5|NA|NA|TRBV20-1
TGCAGTGCTAGTGCCCTGACAGATAGCAATCAGCCCCAGCATTTT
CSASALTDSNQPQHF
>17|TRBJ2-1|TRBD2|few|TRBV19
TGTGCCAGTAGTATCGAGACTAGCGGGAAATTTGGCAATGAGCAGTTCTTC
CASSIETSGKFGNEQFF
>14|TRBJ2-2|NA|NA|TRBV30
TGTGCCTGGAGTACCCAGGGCTGGCCCGGGGAGCTGTTTTTT
CAWSTQGWPGELFF
>14|TRBJ2-3|NA|NA|TRBV29-1
TGCAGCGTTGAGGGAGGAGTAGGGACAGATACGCAGTATTTT
CSVEGGVGTDTQYF
>15|TRBJ2-7|TRBD2|NA|TRBV4-1
TGCGCCAGCAGCCAAGGACTAGCGGGAGTTTCCGAGCAGTACTTC
CASSQGLAGVSEQYF
>16|TRBJ2-3|TRBD2|NA|TRBV25-1
TGTGCCAGCAGCCGGACTAGCGGGAGAACAGGAGATACGCAGTATTTT
CASSRTSGRTGDTQYF
>16|TRBJ1-3|TRBD1|NA|TRBV5-1
TGCGCCAGCAGCTTTCAGACAGGGCTCACTGGAAACACCATATATTTT
CASSFQTGLTGNTIYF
>15|TRBJ1-6|NA|NA|TRBV21-1
TGTGCCAGCAGCAAAGATAGCTCCCATAATTCACCCCTCCACTTT
CASSKDSSHNSPLHF
>16|TRBJ2-3|TRBD2|NA|TRBV7-9
TGTGCCAGCAGCTTTGTTTCGGGAGGGGGCACAGATACGCAGTATTTT
CASSFVSGGGTDTQYF
>13|TRBJ2-3|TRBD1|NA|TRBV4-3
TGCGCCAGCAGCCCCGCCAGGGGGGATACGCAGTATTTT
CASSPARGDTQYF
>17|TRBJ2-2|NA|NA|TRBV24-1
TGTGCCACCAGTGAAAGGAGGCGGCCTACGAACACCGGGGAGCTGTTTTTT
CATSERRRPTNTGELFF
>16|TRBJ2-7|TRBD2|NA|TRBV9
TGTGCCAGCAGCCGGCTAGCGGGAGCGGTCGCCTACGAGCAGTACTTC
CASSRLAGAVAYEQYF
>13|TRBJ1-1|NA|NA|TRBV2
TGTGCCAACTCGGCTAGGGGCGTCACTGAAGCTTTCTTT
CANSARGVTEAFF
>14|TRBJ1-2|TRBD1|NA|TRBV28
TGTGCCAGCCGGGGAACAGGGGGTCGGTATGGCTACACCTTC
CASRGTGGRYGYTF
>12|TRBJ1-1|NA|NA|TRBV5-1
TGCGCCAGCAGCTTGGCGGCGGGTGAAGCTTTCTTT
CASSLAAGEAFF
>13|TRBJ2-7|NA|NA|TRBV10-3
TGTGCCATCAGTGATGGACTCTCCTACGAGCAGTACTTC
CAISDGLSYEQYF
>14|TRBJ2-3|NA|once|TRBV28
TGTGCCAGCAGTCCATATCAGAGCACAGATACGCAGTATTTT
CASSPYQSTDTQYF
>14|TRBJ1-2|NA|NA|TRBV7-9
TGTGCCAGCAGCCTGCGAGACAGCAACTATGGCTACACCTTC
CASSLRDSNYGYTF
>15|TRBJ1-1|NA|NA|TRBV11-2
TGTGCCAGCAGCTTAGTTTGGACAGAGAACACTGAAGCTTTCTTT
CASSLVWTENTEAFF
>13|TRBJ1-6|NA|NA|TRBV6-5
TGTGCCAGCCTGGGGGAGGGAATTTCACCCCTCCACTTT
CASLGEGISPLHF
>17|TRBJ2-5|TRBD2|NA|TRBV28
TGTGCCAGCAGTCCCGTCTCAGCGGGAGGGCCTTTAGGGACCCAGTACTTC
CASSPVSAGGPLGTQYF
>16|TRBJ2-3|TRBD2|NA|TRBV19
TGTGCCAGTAGTCCGCTAGCGGGAAGACGCACAGATACGCAGTATTTT
CASSPLAGRRTDTQYF
>16|TRBJ2-7|TRBD2|once|TRBV9
TGTGCCAGCAGCGTGGGGGGACTAGCGGGTACCTACGAGCAGTACTTC
CASSVGGLAGTYEQYF
>14|TRBJ2-7|TRBD1|NA|TRBV6-1
TGTGCCAGCAGTGAGATCGACAGGGTCGACGAGCAGTACTTC
CASSEIDRVDEQYF
>16|TRBJ2-3|NA|NA|TRBV7-7
TGTGCTAGCAGCTTAGGGGTTGCGGCAGACACAGATACGCAGTATTTT
CASSLGVAADTDTQYF
>16|TRBJ2-3|TRBD2|NA|TRBV6-5
TGTGCCAGCAGTTACGGCCGGACTAGCGGTTTAGATACGCAGTATTTT
CASSYGRTSGLDTQYF
>14|TRBJ2-7|NA|NA|TRBV10-2
TGCGCCAGCAGCCGGTCGCGGGGCTCCTACGAGCAGTACTTC
CASSRSRGSYEQYF